Following are 7 T cell receptor beta chains from one sample sequenced in a study of blood T cell repertoires in COVID-19. Some clones are missing from TCRdb's copy, which holds only in-frame ones; the method was immunoSEQ multiplex PCR. This table has 220,000 or so clones, 70% to 90% appearing once. Specimen: peripheral blood. The receptors stem from a woman between 50 and 59 years old with COVID-19, enrolled during active disease.

J is TRBJ1-1 and V is TRBV27; TRBD1 matches at 11 bases. The CDR3 covers 15 residues. V lost 6 bases and J lost 0; bases outside the gene matches: 3. The germline gives CDR1 MNHEY, CDR2 SMNVEV (reference sequence). CDR3 in DNA: TGTGCCAGCAGACGGACAGGGGGCGTGAACACTGAAGCTTTCTTT. Residues: CASRRTGGVNTEAFF.

CDR3 coding DNA: TGCGCCAGCAGCTTACCCAGGGATTTCGAGTACGAGCAGTACTTC. Translating gives CASSLPRDFEYEQYF. The rearrangement joins TRBV5-1 to TRBJ2-7; the D gene is possibly TRBD1 (5 bases). V lost 2 bases to trimming and J lost 4 bases, with 16 bases between them. From germline, CDR1 is SGHRS and CDR2 YFSETQ. The CDR3 loop spans 15 amino acids.

This chain links TRBV7-8 with TRBJ2-7, with 7 bases lining up with TRBD1. Germline V gives CDR1 SGHVS, CDR2 FQNEAQ. The junction had 8 bases not matched to a gene; V was cut back by 5 bases and J by 4 bases. The CDR3 runs to 14 residues. This CDR3 is CASSRRDSWYEQYF. The CDR3 coding sequence is TGTGCCAGCAGCCGCCGGGACAGCTGGTACGAGCAGTACTTC.

This chain connects TRBV19 to TRBJ1-5, with no clear D. V gave up 5 bases and J gave up 4 bases, with 18 bases separating them. Per the germline V gene, CDR1 is LNHDA and CDR2 is SQIVND (reference sequence). This CDR3 has 16 residues. The CDR3 loop is CASSPPQWAENQPQHF. The CDR3 coding sequence is TGTGCCAGTAGTCCACCACAGTGGGCCGAGAATCAGCCCCAGCATTTT. Drawing the rest from reference TRBV19 and TRBJ1-5, the complete variable domain is DGGITQSPKYLFRKEGQNVTLSCEQNLNHDAMYWYRQDPGQGLRLIYYSQIVNDFQKGDIAEGYSVSREKKESFPLTVTSAQKNPTAFYLCASSPPQWAENQPQHFGDGTRLSIL.

The chain employs TRBV5-1 and TRBJ1-1; the D is unclear. CDR3 length: 13 amino acids. The V gene's germline CDR1 is SGHRS and CDR2 YFSETQ. V lost 0 bases, J lost 4 bases, and 7 bases lay in between. The DNA for the CDR3 is TGCGCCAGCAGCTTGGCACAGCTCACTGAAGCTTTCTTT. Protein sequence: CASSLAQLTEAFF.

The DNA for the CDR3 is TGTGCCAGCAGTTTCTTTGACAGGTATAATTCACCCCTCCACTTT. It is translated as CASSFFDRYNSPLHF. The gene calls are TRBV28 and TRBJ1-6, with D possibly matching TRBD1 (6 bases). The CDR3 is made up of 15 amino acids. Trimming removed 3 bases at V and 4 bases at J, with 10 bases between. Germline lookup yields CDR1 MDHEN and CDR2 SYDVKM. The variable domain in full, with the rest retrieved from reference TRBV28 and TRBJ1-6, is DVKVTQSSRYLVKRTGEKVFLECVQDMDHENMFWYRQDPGLGLRLIYFSYDVKMKEKGDIPEGYSVSREKKERFSLILESASTNQTSMYLCASSFFDRYNSPLHFGNGTRLTVT.

The table lists this clone with a few counts. The genes are TRBV3-1 (or the pseudogene TRBV3-2) and TRBJ1-2, with D perhaps matching TRBD1 (5 bases). Per the germline V gene, CDR1 is LGHDT and CDR2 is YNNKEL (reference sequence). Between the trimmed V and J ends, which lost 1 base and 2 bases, there was a span of 14 bases. This CDR3 region has 16 residues. The CDR3 loop is CASSQVGGDGNYGYTF. The CDR3 coding sequence is TGTGCCAGCAGCCAAGTTGGCGGGGACGGCAACTATGGCTACACCTTC.